The 23 T cell receptor beta chains given below trace back to one sample, sequenced in a study of T cell responses to AZD1222 COVID-19 vaccine. The table came from immunoSEQ multiplex PCR; TCRdb's copy has only in-frame clones and leaves some out. The profile shows approximately 90,000 clones, about 92% of them singletons. Sequenced here: peripheral blood, sampled on day 0 of AZD1222 vaccination. Receptors originate from an adult in good health.

The genes are TRBV11-2 and TRBJ2-7; TRBD2 matches at 8 bases. J gave up 2 bases and V 5 bases, and 5 bases lay outside the gene matches. CDR1 SGHAT and CDR2 FQNNGV come from the germline V gene. There are 14 residues in the CDR3. CDR3 coding DNA: TGTGCCAGCAGCATCGGGGGGGACCCCTACGAGCAGTACTTC. The encoded protein is CASSIGGDPYEQYF.

The J gene is TRBJ2-2, the V gene TRBV13, with D uncertain. Germline assignment: CDR1 PRHDT and CDR2 FYEKMQ (reference sequence). The length of the CDR3 is 14 residues. Deletions cut 8 bases from V and 5 bases from J, with 15 bases between. This chain's CDR3 is CASRLVLGTGELFF. CDR3 DNA sequence: TGTGCCAGCCGTTTAGTATTGGGTACCGGGGAGCTGTTTTTT.

The genes are TRBV5-1 and TRBJ1-2; 12 bases agree with TRBD1. J gave up 5 bases and V 4 bases, and 12 bases lay outside the gene matches. From germline, CDR1 is SGHRS and CDR2 YFSETQ. This CDR3 region has 17 residues. Here the CDR3 DNA reads TGCGCCAGCAGCCCGGGGACAGGGGGCGCCGAATTTTATGGCTACACCTTC. As protein: CASSPGTGGAEFYGYTF.

The genes are TRBV25-1 and TRBJ2-1, with 7 bases matching TRBD1. This CDR3 contains 12 residues. V shed 6 bases and J 7 bases; nucleotides not matched to a gene: 3. Per the germline V gene, CDR1 is MGHDK and CDR2 is SYGVNS. The CDR3 sequence is CASRATGNEQFF. Here the CDR3 DNA reads TGTGCCAGCAGGGCGACAGGGAATGAGCAGTTCTTC.

V usage is TRBV15 and J usage is TRBJ1-4, with a weak D call TRBD1 (5 bases). Germline CDR1 and CDR2: LNHNV and YYDKDF (reference sequence). Trimming shortened V by 4 bases and J by 8 bases, and 23 bases separated the two germline ends. The CDR3 has 17 residues. The CDR3 sequence is CATSNHRGLGGREKLFF. The CDR3 DNA reads as TGTGCCACCAGCAACCACCGGGGCCTCGGGGGACGAGAAAAACTGTTTTTT.

The V and J genes are TRBV3-1 (or the pseudogene TRBV3-2) and TRBJ1-1; no definite D call. The CDR3 sequence is 14 residues long. V lost 4 bases, J lost 0 bases, and 9 bases lay in between. The germline V gene encodes CDR1 LGHDT and CDR2 YNNKEL (reference sequence). CDR3 residues: CASSLGYMNTEAFF. The CDR3, as DNA: TGTGCCAGCAGCCTGGGATATATGAACACTGAAGCTTTCTTT.

This sequence joins TRBV27 and TRBJ1-1; 9 bases line up with TRBD1. Trimming removed 6 bases from V and 1 base from J; junction bases left unmatched: 9. CDR3 length equals 16 residues. In germline, CDR1 is MNHEY, CDR2 SMNVEV (reference sequence). This chain's CDR3 is CASSLLPGQGNTEAFF. The CDR3 DNA sequence: TGTGCCAGCAGCCTCCTGCCGGGACAGGGGAACACTGAAGCTTTCTTT.

The rearrangement uses TRBV6-5 and TRBJ2-1; 12 bases map to TRBD1. Germline trimming cut 6 bases from V and 8 bases from J; bases unmatched to any gene: 8. Germline loops: CDR1 MNHEY, CDR2 SVGAGI. There are 15 residues in the CDR3. The CDR3 here is CASSTGTGGAYEQFF. The DNA of the CDR3 is TGTGCCAGCAGCACCGGGACAGGGGGCGCGTATGAGCAGTTCTTC.

The V call is TRBV6-5, the J call TRBJ2-7, with 9 bases aligning to TRBD2. The V and J ends lost 6 bases and 6 bases, in that order; junction bases with no gene match: 12. The V gene's germline CDR1 is MNHEY and CDR2 SVGAGI. CDR3 size: 15 residues. CDR3 bases: TGTGCCAGCAGAAGGGGGCGCGGGAGGGCGTCCGAGCAGTACTTC. Amino acid sequence: CASRRGRGRASEQYF.

V is TRBV6-5 and J is TRBJ1-2; 9 nucleotides agree with TRBD1. The CDR3 covers 13 residues. Germline V gene data show CDR1 as MNHEY and CDR2 as SVGAGI. V lost 7 bases, J lost 4 bases, and 4 bases stayed unmatched. The CDR3 DNA sequence: TGTGCCAGCAAACCGGGACAGGGCTATGGCTACACCTTC. Protein product: CASKPGQGYGYTF.

J is TRBJ1-2 and V is TRBV5-5; D ambiguous. Trimming left V 0 bases short and J 4 bases short, with 13 bases between. The CDR3 totals 15 residues. From germline, CDR1 is SGHKS and CDR2 YYEKEE (reference sequence). In nucleotides, the CDR3 is TGTGCCAGCAGCTTGGGGGGTTCGAGGGTCTATGGCTACACCTTC. Translation: CASSLGGSRVYGYTF.

J is TRBJ2-2 and V is TRBV7-2; 7 bases fit TRBD1. The ends lost 3 bases at V and 5 bases at J; junction bases unmatched: 6. The germline CDR1 and CDR2 sequences are SGHTA and FQGNSA. This CDR3 is built from 15 residues. CDR3 region: CASSFATGQTGELFF. In nucleotides, the CDR3 is TGTGCCAGCAGCTTCGCGACAGGGCAAACCGGGGAGCTGTTTTTT.

The chain uses TRBV5-1 and TRBJ2-1, with 10 bases aligning to TRBD2. The CDR3 runs 16 residues. Losses at the gene ends were 0 bases for V and 5 bases for J; bases not matched to a gene: 5. CDR1 is SGHRS and CDR2 is YFSETQ in the germline V gene. The CDR3 is CASSLALAGLDNEQFF. For the CDR3, the DNA is TGCGCCAGCAGCTTGGCACTAGCGGGGTTAGACAATGAGCAGTTCTTC.

The rearrangement uses TRBV4-2 and TRBJ1-4; a weak D match, TRBD1 (5 bases). Germline V gives CDR1 LGHNA, CDR2 YNFKEQ. CDR3 length: 15 residues. Between the trimmed V and J ends, which lost 2 bases and 8 bases, there was a span of 15 bases. The DNA for the CDR3 is TGTGCCAGCAGCCAAAACCAAGGGGAGGTAGAAAAACTGTTTTTT. Protein: CASSQNQGEVEKLFF.

This clone appeared a few times. The chain uses TRBV7-9 and TRBJ1-1; no reliable D call. Looked up from germline, CDR1 is SEHNR and CDR2 is FQNEAQ (reference sequence). V was pared by 3 bases and J by 0 bases, with 8 bases between. The CDR3 consists of 14 residues. The chain's CDR3 is CASSLFIMNTEAFF. For the CDR3, the DNA is TGTGCCAGCAGCTTGTTTATAATGAACACTGAAGCTTTCTTT. Supplemented by reference TRBV7-9 and TRBJ1-1, the full variable domain reads DTGVSQNPRHKITKRGQNVTFRCDPISEHNRLYWYRQTLGQGPEFLTYFQNEAQLEKSRLLSDRFSAERPKGSFSTLEIQRTEQGDSAMYLCASSLFIMNTEAFFGQGTRLTVV.

The chain employs TRBV3-1 (or the pseudogene TRBV3-2) and TRBJ1-1; weak D call: TRBD1 (6 bases). V gave up 3 bases and J gave up 4 bases, with 9 bases separating them. CDR3 length: 13 amino acids. Germline V gives CDR1 LGHDT, CDR2 YNNKEL (reference sequence). In nucleotides, the CDR3 is TGTGCCAGCAGCCAGGGGGGGCGCACTGAAGCTTTCTTT. This sequence encodes CASSQGGRTEAFF.

This clone showed up just once. This rearrangement joins TRBV6-5 to TRBJ2-7; D is perhaps TRBD1 (5 bases). Looked up from germline, CDR1 is MNHEY and CDR2 is SVGAGI. V lost 2 bases, J lost 7 bases, and 12 bases lay in between. This CDR3 is 13 amino acids long. CDR3 nucleotide sequence: TGTGCCAGCAGTTACGGGGCTAGAGGAGAGCAGTACTTC. Its translation is CASSYGARGEQYF.

J is TRBJ2-7 and V is TRBV4-2; D is unclear. Germline V gene sequence: CDR1 LGHNA, CDR2 YNFKEQ. V dropped 1 base and J dropped 4 bases, with 5 bases sitting between them. The CDR3 contains 12 residues. CDR3 sequence reads: CASSQGGYEQYF. The CDR3 bases are TGTGCCAGCAGCCAAGGGGGTTACGAGCAGTACTTC.

The chain combines TRBV7-9 with TRBJ2-2; D gene ambiguous. There are 14 residues in the CDR3. The germline CDR1 and CDR2 sequences are SEHNR and FQNEAQ (reference sequence). Trimming left V 2 bases short and J 2 bases short, with 6 bases between. The CDR3 reads CASSLPINTGELFF. The CDR3 nucleotides read TGTGCCAGCAGCTTACCCATAAACACCGGGGAGCTGTTTTTT.

This clone has a single count. The CDR3 sequence is CASSYRGFYYEQYF. The CDR3 DNA follows: TGTGCCAGCAGTTACCGTGGTTTTTACTACGAGCAGTACTTC. The chain uses TRBV6-5 and TRBJ2-7; D not resolved. This CDR3 comprises 14 residues. Germline CDR1 reads MNHEY; CDR2 reads SVGAGI. The germline V and J ends were trimmed by 2 bases and 3 bases, with 11 bases remaining between them.

This clone was seen once. V gene TRBV5-4 combines with J gene TRBJ2-7; 9 positions agree with TRBD1. Losses at the gene ends were 9 bases for V and 2 bases for J; bases not matched to a gene: 9. The CDR3 is made up of 14 amino acids. The germline gives CDR1 SGHNT, CDR2 YYREEE (reference sequence). CDR3 bases: TGTGCCACCAACCCCGGGACAGGGACCTACGAGCAGTACTTC. Amino acid sequence: CATNPGTGTYEQYF.

V usage is TRBV29-1 and J usage is TRBJ1-4; D ambiguous. This CDR3 has 14 amino acids. V was clipped by 6 bases and J by 5 bases, with 16 bases between them. Germline assignment: CDR1 SQVTM and CDR2 ANQGSEA. This CDR3 reads CSVQRTGKNEKLFF. The CDR3 DNA reads TGCAGCGTGCAAAGGACCGGGAAGAATGAAAAACTGTTTTTT.

V is TRBV5-4 and J is TRBJ2-5, with a possible D match to TRBD2 (5 bases). CDR1 SGHNT and CDR2 YYREEE come from the germline V gene (reference sequence). The CDR3 has 13 residues. V shed 4 bases and J shed 3 bases, with 10 bases lying between them. The chain's CDR3 is CASSRGGEETQYF. The DNA of the CDR3 is TGTGCCAGCAGCCGGGGTGGGGAAGAGACCCAGTACTTC.